The 20 T cell receptor beta chains in this list originate from one sample, sequenced in a study of regulatory T cells in long-lasting Graves disease. Time point given: newly diagnosed GD, antithyroid drugs for less than 3 months. Extracted RNA from PBMCs served as the source of the TCR library. Sequencing libraries for TCR beta were prepared with iRepertoire HTBI primers and Arm-PCR of CDR3 regions. From the multiplex PCR reads, TCRdb called clonotypes with MiXCR, one entry per CDR3 protein. The sample includes about 240,000 distinct CDR3 sequences, around 20% of them seen just once. Here the sequenced sample was peripheral blood mononuclear cells (PBMCs), taken at new diagnosis, from a patient treated with antithyroid drugs. The receptors were sampled from a female donor with Graves disease.

This clonotype was seen at least ten times. The J gene is TRBJ1-4, the V gene TRBV29-1, with TRBD1 as a possible D gene (6 bases). The CDR3 has 13 residues. V lost 3 bases and J 5 bases, leaving 10 bases between the germline ends. Germline CDR1 SQVTM, CDR2 ANQGSEA. CDR3 in amino acids: CSVDAGVNEKLFF. The CDR3 DNA reads as TGCAGCGTTGATGCAGGGGTAAATGAAAAACTGTTTTTT.

On this clonotype itself: A much larger clone sits a single nucleotide away, making a read error possible. The CDR3 end shows no conserved phenylalanine or tryptophan, and so a read error is likely. The V call is TRBV6-2 or TRBV6-3, the J call TRBJ1-1; a weak D match, TRBD1 (6 bases). Trimming stripped 2 bases from V and 5 bases from J, with 18 bases between. CDR1 MNHEY and CDR2 SVGEGT come from the germline V gene. This CDR3 spans 16 amino acids. The CDR3 loop is CASSYGRVGGRTEAFS. CDR3 bases: TGTGCCAGCAGTTACGGTCGGGTAGGGGGAAGAACTGAAGCTTTCTCT.

As to this clonotype: This may be a read error, as it is one base from a much larger clone. The chain has TRBV2 and TRBJ2-2; D is possibly TRBD1 or TRBD2 (5 bases each). Looked up from germline, CDR1 is SNHLY and CDR2 is FYNNEI. This CDR3 spans 15 amino acids. V lost 4 bases and J 6 bases, leaving 15 bases between the germline ends. The CDR3 DNA reads TGTGCCAGCAGTGGGACACGGGGCTACGCCGGGGAGCTGTTTTTT. Translating it yields CASSGTRGYAGELFF. The entire variable domain, with the rest obtained from reference TRBV2 and TRBJ2-2, is as follows: EPEVTQTPSHQVTQMGQEVILRCVPISNHLYFYWYRQILGQKVEFLVSFYNNEISEKSEIFDDQFSVERPDGSNFTLKIRSTKLEDSAMYFCASSGTRGYAGELFFGEGSRLTVL.

As for this clonotype: This may come from a read error, since a much larger clone is one base off. The chain couples TRBV12-3 or TRBV12-4 to TRBJ1-4; weak D call: TRBD1 (5 bases). The ends were cut back, 4 bases at V and 6 bases at J, with 18 bases in the middle. The CDR3 totals 16 residues. The CDR3 loop reads CASSYGTKGGDEKLFF. The CDR3 nucleotides read TGTGCCAGCAGTTACGGGACGAAGGGAGGAGATGAAAAACTGTTTTTT.

V is TRBV19 and J is TRBJ1-5; no definite D call. The CDR3 extends over 15 amino acids. Looked up from germline, CDR1 is LNHDA and CDR2 is SQIVND (reference sequence). V was cut by 7 bases and J by 1 base, with 14 bases left in between. The CDR3 region has the DNA TGTGCCAGTAAGGTCGGAGGAGCGAGCAATCAGCCCCAGCATTTT. Its protein product is CASKVGGASNQPQHF. The full variable domain, in which reference TRBV19 and TRBJ1-5 provide the parts outside the CDR3, is DGGITQSPKYLFRKEGQNVTLSCEQNLNHDAMYWYRQDPGQGLRLIYYSQIVNDFQKGDIAEGYSVSREKKESFPLTVTSAQKNPTAFYLCASKVGGASNQPQHFGDGTRLSIL.

The V gene is TRBV5-1, the J gene TRBJ2-7, with 10 positions matching TRBD1. The CDR3 is made up of 16 amino acids. V shed 0 bases and J 5 bases; nucleotides not matched to a gene: 8. Germline V gene data show CDR1 as SGHRS and CDR2 as YFSETQ. The CDR3 here is CASSLDGQGVFDEQYF. For the CDR3, the DNA is TGCGCCAGCAGCTTGGACGGACAGGGGGTTTTTGACGAGCAGTACTTC.

This clonotype has at least ten counts. The chain carries TRBV2 and TRBJ2-7, with D maybe TRBD1 (5 bases). V was clipped by 8 bases and J by 4 bases, with 12 bases between them. Germline V gene data show CDR1 as SNHLY and CDR2 as FYNNEI. This CDR3 has 12 amino acids. The CDR3 here is CASWEGEYEQYF. CDR3 bases: TGTGCCAGCTGGGAAGGGGAATACGAGCAGTACTTC.

This clonotype appeared many times. One end of the junction is discordant with germline, which a read error may explain. The genes are TRBV6-1 and TRBJ1-5, with D tentatively TRBD1 (5 bases). The CDR3 consists of 15 residues. Germline assignment: CDR1 MNHNS and CDR2 SASEGT. The CDR3 loop reads CASSESGRKERPQHF. In DNA form, the CDR3 reads TGCGCCAGCAGTGAGTCGGGACGCAAAGAGAGGCCCCAGCATTTT.

This clonotype was observed a handful of times. The chain employs TRBV3-1 and TRBJ1-3, with D perhaps matching TRBD1 (5 bases). Trimming took off 2 bases at V and 3 bases at J, with 8 bases between the two ends. The CDR3 loop spans 14 amino acids. CDR1 and CDR2 from the germline V gene are LGHDT and YNNKEL (reference sequence). The CDR3 protein is CASSQWGSGNTIYF. The CDR3 nucleotides are TGTGCCAGCAGCCAATGGGGGAGTGGAAACACCATATATTTT. Based on the CDR3 plus reference TRBV3-1 and TRBJ1-3, the full variable domain is DTAVSQTPKYLVTQMGNDKSIKCEQNLGHDTMYWYKQDSKKFLKIMFSYNNKELIINETVPNRFSPKSPDKAHLNLHINSLELGDSAVYFCASSQWGSGNTIYFGEGSWLTVV.

This clonotype was observed many times. The chain recombines TRBV20-1 with TRBJ2-7; TRBD2 matches 9 bases. CDR1 is DFQATT, CDR2 SNEGSKA, per germline (reference sequence). This CDR3 has 15 amino acids. The J segment lost 4 bases and the V segment lost 5 bases, leaving 12 bases of the junction unmatched. The DNA of the CDR3 is TGCAGTGCTCCCCCAGGCGGGAGGGCGCTTTACGAGCAGTACTTC. Encoded protein: CSAPPGGRALYEQYF.

This clonotype was picked up many times. The V gene is TRBV11-3, the J gene TRBJ2-7; TRBD2 aligns across 12 bases. The CDR3 runs to 15 residues. With 5 bases clipped from V and 3 bases from J, the junction kept 5 bases outside the gene matches. The germline V gene encodes CDR1 SGHNT and CDR2 YENEEA. CDR3 in amino acids: CASSTRTSGNYEQYF. CDR3 DNA sequence: TGTGCCAGCAGCACTAGGACTAGCGGGAACTACGAGCAGTACTTC.

This clonotype was detected many times. This sequence joins TRBV9 and TRBJ2-1; D remains ambiguous. The V gene's germline CDR1 is SGDLS and CDR2 YYNGEE. This CDR3 comprises 13 residues. V was pared by 0 bases and J by 3 bases, with 4 bases between. This chain's CDR3 is CASSVDFYNEQFF. The CDR3 bases are TGTGCCAGCAGCGTAGACTTCTACAATGAGCAGTTCTTC. The full variable domain, in which reference TRBV9 and TRBJ2-1 provide the parts outside the CDR3, is DSGVTQTPKHLITATGQRVTLRCSPRSGDLSVYWYQQSLDQGLQFLIQYYNGEERAKGNILERFSAQQFPDLHSELNLSSLELGDSALYFCASSVDFYNEQFFGPGTRLTVL.

This clonotype was seen repeatedly, ten times or more. The chain has TRBV10-3 and TRBJ2-7, with TRBD2 identical over 7 bases. Germline V gene data show CDR1 as ENHRY and CDR2 as SYGVKD. The CDR3 covers 14 residues. The junction had 9 bases not matched to a gene; V was cut back by 8 bases and J by 2 bases. For the CDR3, the DNA is TGTGCCATCCGATCCAGCAGCGGGGCCTACGAGCAGTACTTC. It translates to CAIRSSSGAYEQYF.

This clonotype was found a few times. The rearrangement joins TRBV6-1 to TRBJ2-5; no clear D. The germline CDR1 and CDR2 sequences are MNHNS and SASEGT. The CDR3 extends over 14 amino acids. The germline V and J ends were trimmed by 1 base and 5 bases, with 11 bases remaining between them. The CDR3 DNA reads TGTGCCAGCAGTGAAGTTTCCTTAAGGGAGACCCAGTACTTC. Translating it yields CASSEVSLRETQYF.

The sample holds many counts of this clonotype. The chain couples TRBV5-8 to TRBJ2-1; 9 bases line up with TRBD2. V dropped 5 bases and J dropped 5; count of bases not matched to a gene: 11. CDR1 is SGHTS and CDR2 is YDEGEE in the germline V gene. This CDR3 is 16 amino acids long. CDR3 bases: TGTGCCAGCAGGCGCAGGGGACTAGCATCCCACAATGAGCAGTTCTTC. As protein: CASRRRGLASHNEQFF.

This clonotype was seen a handful of times. The DNA of the CDR3 is TGCGCCAGCGGGCCCGTCGCAAGTGGGATCAACTACGAGCAGTACTTC. It specifies CASGPVASGINYEQYF. J is TRBJ2-7 and V is TRBV4-1; no firm D call. V lost 8 bases to trimming and J lost 3 bases, with 23 bases between them. Germline V gene lookup returns CDR1 MGHRA and CDR2 YSYEKL. The CDR3 length is 16 residues.

This clonotype was counted many times. The CDR3 sequence: CASSEAGRGGYEQYF. The CDR3 DNA sequence: TGTGCCAGCAGTGAAGCGGGGAGGGGGGGGTACGAGCAGTACTTC. The V call is TRBV6-1, the J call TRBJ2-7, with D maybe TRBD2 (7 bases). CDR1 and CDR2 from the germline V gene are MNHNS and SASEGT. The CDR3 spans 15 residues. The V gene lost 0 bases and the J gene lost 4 bases, with 13 bases spanning the gap.

In this sample, this clonotype turned up many times. The J gene is TRBJ2-7, the V gene TRBV5-5, with a tentative D call TRBD1 (6 bases). V gave up 2 bases and J gave up 4 bases, with 10 bases separating them. Germline CDR1 is SGHKS and CDR2 is YYEKEE (reference sequence). The CDR3 runs 13 residues. CDR3 protein: CASSLQGEYEQYF. In DNA form, the CDR3 reads TGTGCCAGCAGCTTACAGGGAGAGTACGAGCAGTACTTC.

A word on this clonotype: The likely explanation is a read error, given a far larger clone one base away. The chain employs TRBV11-3 and TRBJ2-7; D uncertain. Per germline, CDR1 SGHNT and CDR2 YENEEA. This CDR3 contains 12 residues. The CDR3 loop is CASSLTEYERYF. CDR3 in DNA: TGTGCCAGCAGCCTTACAGAGTACGAGCGGTACTTC.

This clonotype was detected a few times. The V and J genes are TRBV6-9 and TRBJ2-1; no firm D call. V was cut by 4 bases and J by 9 bases, with 16 bases left in between. This CDR3 has 14 amino acids. CDR1 and CDR2 from the germline V gene are MNHGY and SVAAGI. The CDR3 is CASSSPLEPGEQFF. CDR3 coding DNA: TGTGCCAGCAGTTCCCCTTTGGAACCGGGTGAGCAGTTCTTC.